The subject of this entry is one T cell receptor beta chain. This specimen includes other DNA sequences encoding the same CDR3. Trimming removed 5 bases from V and 5 bases from J; junction bases left unmatched: 4. This CDR3 contains 13 residues. This specimen belongs to a study of blood T cell repertoires in COVID-19. Across the whole study: T cells, B-cell-depleted T cells, or PBMCs supplied cDNA or gDNA.

Methods used by the authors: Estimation of nucleated cell counts was performed using reference gene primer amplification. Method: immunoSEQ multiplex PCR; TCRdb's copy keeps in-frame clones and lacks some. That table gives V, J and clone size, and the DNA gave D and trimming. The repertoire holds approximately 110,000 clones, with about three quarters as singletons. The material sequenced was peripheral blood. The TCR originated in a human donor with acute or convalescent COVID-19. The donor label of this sample is uncertain. V gene TRBV12-3 or TRBV12-4 combines with J gene TRBJ1-2; 8 bases fit TRBD1. Here the CDR3 reads CASSRTGQYGYTF. For the CDR3, the DNA is TGTGCCAGCAGTCGGACAGGGCAGTATGGCTACACCTTC.